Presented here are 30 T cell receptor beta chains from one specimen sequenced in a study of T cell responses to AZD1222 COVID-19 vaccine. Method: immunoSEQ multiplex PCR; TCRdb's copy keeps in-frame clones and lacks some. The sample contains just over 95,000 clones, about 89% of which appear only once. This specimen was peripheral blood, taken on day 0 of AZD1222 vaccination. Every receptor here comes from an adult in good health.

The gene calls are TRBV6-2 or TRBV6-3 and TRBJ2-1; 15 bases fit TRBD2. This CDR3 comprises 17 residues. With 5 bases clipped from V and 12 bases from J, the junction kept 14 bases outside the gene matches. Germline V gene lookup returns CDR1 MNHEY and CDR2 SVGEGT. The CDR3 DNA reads TGTGCCAGCAGTGCGCATTCCGGGACTAGCGGGGGGAGATGGCAGTTCTTC. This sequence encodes CASSAHSGTSGGRWQFF.

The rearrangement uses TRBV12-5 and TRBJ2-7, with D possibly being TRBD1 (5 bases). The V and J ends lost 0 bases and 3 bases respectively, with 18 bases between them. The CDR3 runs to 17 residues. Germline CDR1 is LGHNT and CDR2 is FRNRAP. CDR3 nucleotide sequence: TGTGCTAGTGGTTTGGTAAAAGGGGAACGGTCCCTCTACGAGCAGTACTTC. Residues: CASGLVKGERSLYEQYF.

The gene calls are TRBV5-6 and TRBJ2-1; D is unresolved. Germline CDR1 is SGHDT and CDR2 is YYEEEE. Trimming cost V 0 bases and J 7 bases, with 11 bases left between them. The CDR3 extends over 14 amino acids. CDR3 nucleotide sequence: TGTGCCAGCAGCTTGGGCGCCAGGATAAATGAGCAGTTCTTC. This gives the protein CASSLGARINEQFF.

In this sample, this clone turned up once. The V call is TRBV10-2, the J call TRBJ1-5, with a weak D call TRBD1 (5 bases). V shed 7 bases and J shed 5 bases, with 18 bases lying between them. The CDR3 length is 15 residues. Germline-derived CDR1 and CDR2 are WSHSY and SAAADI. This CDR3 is CASKRTAPGDQPQHF. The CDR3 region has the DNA TGCGCCAGCAAAAGGACTGCCCCGGGGGATCAGCCCCAGCATTTT.

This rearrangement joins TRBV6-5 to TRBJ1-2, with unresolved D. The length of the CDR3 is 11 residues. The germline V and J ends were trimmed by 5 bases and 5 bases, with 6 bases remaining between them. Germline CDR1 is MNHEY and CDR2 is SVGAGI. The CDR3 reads CASSPLYGYTF. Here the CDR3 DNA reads TGTGCCAGCAGTCCATTATATGGCTACACCTTC.

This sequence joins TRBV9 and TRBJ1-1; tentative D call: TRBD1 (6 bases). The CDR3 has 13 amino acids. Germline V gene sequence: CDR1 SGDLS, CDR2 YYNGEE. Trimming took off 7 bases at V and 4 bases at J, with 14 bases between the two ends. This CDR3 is CASEGEGSTEAFF. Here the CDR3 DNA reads TGTGCCAGCGAGGGGGAGGGTTCCACTGAAGCTTTCTTT.

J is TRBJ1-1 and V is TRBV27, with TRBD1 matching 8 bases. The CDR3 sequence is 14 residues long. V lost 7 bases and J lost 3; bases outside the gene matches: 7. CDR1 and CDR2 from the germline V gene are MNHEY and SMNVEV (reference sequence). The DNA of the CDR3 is TGTGCCAGCAAGACGGGACAGGTGGACACTGAAGCTTTCTTT. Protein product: CASKTGQVDTEAFF.

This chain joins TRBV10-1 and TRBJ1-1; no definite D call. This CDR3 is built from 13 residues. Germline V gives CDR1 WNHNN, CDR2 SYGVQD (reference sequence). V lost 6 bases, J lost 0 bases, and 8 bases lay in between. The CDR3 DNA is TGCGCCAGCAGGGTGACCTTGAACACTGAAGCTTTCTTT. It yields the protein CASRVTLNTEAFF.

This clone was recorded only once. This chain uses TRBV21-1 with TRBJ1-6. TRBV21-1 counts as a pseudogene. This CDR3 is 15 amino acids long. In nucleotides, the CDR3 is TGTGCCAGCAGCCGCCGACCCAAATGCAGTTCACCCCTCCACTTT. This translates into CASSRRPKCSSPLHF.

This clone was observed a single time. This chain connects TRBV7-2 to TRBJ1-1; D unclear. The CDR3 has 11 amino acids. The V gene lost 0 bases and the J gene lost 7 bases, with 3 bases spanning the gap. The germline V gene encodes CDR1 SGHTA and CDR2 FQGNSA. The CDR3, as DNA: TGTGCCAGCAGCTTAGCCTATGAAGCTTTCTTT. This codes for CASSLAYEAFF.

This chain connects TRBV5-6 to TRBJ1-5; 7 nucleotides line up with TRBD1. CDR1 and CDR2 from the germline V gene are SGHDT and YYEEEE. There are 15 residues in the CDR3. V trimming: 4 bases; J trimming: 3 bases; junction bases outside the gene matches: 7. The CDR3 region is CASSEGQRANQPQHF. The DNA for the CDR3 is TGTGCCAGCAGCGAGGGACAGCGGGCCAATCAGCCCCAGCATTTT.

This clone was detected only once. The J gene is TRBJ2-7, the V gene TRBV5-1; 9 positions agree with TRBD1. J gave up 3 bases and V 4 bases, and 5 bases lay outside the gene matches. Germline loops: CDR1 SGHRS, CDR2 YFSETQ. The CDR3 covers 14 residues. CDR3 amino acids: CASSADRGFYEQYF. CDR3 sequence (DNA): TGCGCCAGCAGCGCGGACAGGGGATTCTACGAGCAGTACTTC.

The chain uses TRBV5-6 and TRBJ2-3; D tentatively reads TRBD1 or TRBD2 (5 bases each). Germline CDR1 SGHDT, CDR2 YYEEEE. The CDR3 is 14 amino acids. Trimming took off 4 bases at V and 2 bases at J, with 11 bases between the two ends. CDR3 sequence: CASSLTGPTDTQYF. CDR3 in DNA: TGTGCCAGCAGCCTCACGGGGCCCACAGATACGCAGTATTTT.

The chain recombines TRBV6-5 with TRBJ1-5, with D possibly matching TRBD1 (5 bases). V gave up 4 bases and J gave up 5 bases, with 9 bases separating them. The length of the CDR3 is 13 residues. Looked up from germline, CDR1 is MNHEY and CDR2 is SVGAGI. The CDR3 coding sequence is TGTGCCAGCAGTTTCAGGGCAGATCAGCCCCAGCATTTT. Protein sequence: CASSFRADQPQHF.

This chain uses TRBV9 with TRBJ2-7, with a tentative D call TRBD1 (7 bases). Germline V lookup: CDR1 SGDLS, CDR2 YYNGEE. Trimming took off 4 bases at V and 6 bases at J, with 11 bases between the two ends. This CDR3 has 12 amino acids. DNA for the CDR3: TGTGCCAGCAGCCCAGGGGGGACCGAGCAGTACTTC. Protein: CASSPGGTEQYF.

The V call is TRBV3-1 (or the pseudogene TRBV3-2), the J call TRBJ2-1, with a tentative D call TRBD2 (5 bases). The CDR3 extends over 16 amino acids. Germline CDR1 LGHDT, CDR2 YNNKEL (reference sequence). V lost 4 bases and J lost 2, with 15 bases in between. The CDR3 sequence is CASSPRGLVPYNEQFF. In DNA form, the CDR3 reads TGTGCCAGCAGCCCCAGAGGACTTGTCCCCTACAATGAGCAGTTCTTC.

CDR3 sequence (DNA): TGTGCCAGCAGCTTCGGGACAGGGGTGGCGGTTGGTGAAAAACTGTTTTTT. This translates into CASSFGTGVAVGEKLFF. The chain has TRBV5-6 and TRBJ1-4; the match to TRBD1 covers 10 bases. Losses at the gene ends were 2 bases for V and 7 bases for J; bases not matched to a gene: 11. The germline gives CDR1 SGHDT, CDR2 YYEEEE. This CDR3 is 17 amino acids long.

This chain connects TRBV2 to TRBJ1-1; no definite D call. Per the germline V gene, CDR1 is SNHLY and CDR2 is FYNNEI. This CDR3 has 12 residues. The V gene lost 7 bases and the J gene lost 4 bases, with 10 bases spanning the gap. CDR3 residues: CASIRLGTEAFF. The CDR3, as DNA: TGTGCCAGCATTCGCCTCGGCACTGAAGCTTTCTTT.

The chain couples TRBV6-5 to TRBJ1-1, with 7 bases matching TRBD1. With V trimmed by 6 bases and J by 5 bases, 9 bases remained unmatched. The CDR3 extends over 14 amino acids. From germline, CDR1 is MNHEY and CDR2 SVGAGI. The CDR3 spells CASRNRGELTEAFF. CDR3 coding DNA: TGTGCCAGCAGGAACAGGGGTGAACTGACTGAAGCTTTCTTT.

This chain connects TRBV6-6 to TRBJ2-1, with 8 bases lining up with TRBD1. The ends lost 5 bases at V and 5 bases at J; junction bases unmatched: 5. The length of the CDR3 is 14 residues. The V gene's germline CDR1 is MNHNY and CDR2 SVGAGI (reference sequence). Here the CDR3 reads CASSQPDRDNEQFF. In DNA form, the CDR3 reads TGTGCCAGCAGTCAACCGGACAGGGACAATGAGCAGTTCTTC.

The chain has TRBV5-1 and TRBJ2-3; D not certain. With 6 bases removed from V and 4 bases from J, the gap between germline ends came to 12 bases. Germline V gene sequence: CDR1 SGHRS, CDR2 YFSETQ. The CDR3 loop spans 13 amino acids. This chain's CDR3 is CASNADGSDTQYF. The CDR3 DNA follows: TGCGCCAGCAACGCTGATGGGTCAGATACGCAGTATTTT. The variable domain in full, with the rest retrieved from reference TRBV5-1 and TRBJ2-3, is KAGVTQTPRYLIKTRGQQVTLSCSPISGHRSVSWYQQTPGQGLQFLFEYFSETQRNKGNFPGRFSGRQFSNSRSEMNVSTLELGDSALYLCASNADGSDTQYFGPGTRLTVL.

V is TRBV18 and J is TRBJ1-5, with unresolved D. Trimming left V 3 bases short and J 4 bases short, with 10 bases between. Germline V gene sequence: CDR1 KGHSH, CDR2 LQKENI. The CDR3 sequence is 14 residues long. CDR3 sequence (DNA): TGTGCCAGCTCACCCCTGGACGCGAATCAGCCCCAGCATTTT. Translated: CASSPLDANQPQHF.

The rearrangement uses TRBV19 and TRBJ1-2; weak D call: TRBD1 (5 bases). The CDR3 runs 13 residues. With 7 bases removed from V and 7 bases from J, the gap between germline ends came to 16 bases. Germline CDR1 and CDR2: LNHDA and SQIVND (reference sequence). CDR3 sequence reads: CASTPDTGAGYTF. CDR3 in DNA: TGTGCCAGTACCCCGGACACGGGAGCTGGCTACACCTTC.

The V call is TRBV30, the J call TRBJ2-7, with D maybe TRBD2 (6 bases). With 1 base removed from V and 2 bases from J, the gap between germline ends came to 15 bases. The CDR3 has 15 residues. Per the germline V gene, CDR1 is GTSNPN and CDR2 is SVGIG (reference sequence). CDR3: CAWSAFRGTTYEQYF. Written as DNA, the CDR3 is TGTGCCTGGAGTGCCTTCCGGGGGACCACCTACGAGCAGTACTTC.

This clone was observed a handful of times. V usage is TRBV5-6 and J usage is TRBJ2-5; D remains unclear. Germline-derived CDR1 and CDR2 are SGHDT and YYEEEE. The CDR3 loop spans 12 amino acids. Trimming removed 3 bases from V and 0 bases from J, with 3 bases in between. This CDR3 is CASSSYQETQYF. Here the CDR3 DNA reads TGTGCCAGCAGCTCGTACCAAGAGACCCAGTACTTC.

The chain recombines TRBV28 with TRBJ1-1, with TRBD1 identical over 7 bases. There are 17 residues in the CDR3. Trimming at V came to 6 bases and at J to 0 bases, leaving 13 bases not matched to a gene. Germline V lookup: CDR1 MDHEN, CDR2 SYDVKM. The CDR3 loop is CASSPPPGQNMNTEAFF. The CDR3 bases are TGTGCCAGCAGCCCCCCCCCGGGACAGAACATGAACACTGAAGCTTTCTTT.

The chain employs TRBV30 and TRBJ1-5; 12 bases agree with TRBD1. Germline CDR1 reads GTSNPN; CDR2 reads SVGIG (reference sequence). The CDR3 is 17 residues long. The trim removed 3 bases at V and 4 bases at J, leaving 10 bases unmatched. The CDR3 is CAWSHPGGQGANQPQHF. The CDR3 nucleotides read TGTGCCTGGAGCCACCCGGGGGGACAGGGGGCTAATCAGCCCCAGCATTTT.

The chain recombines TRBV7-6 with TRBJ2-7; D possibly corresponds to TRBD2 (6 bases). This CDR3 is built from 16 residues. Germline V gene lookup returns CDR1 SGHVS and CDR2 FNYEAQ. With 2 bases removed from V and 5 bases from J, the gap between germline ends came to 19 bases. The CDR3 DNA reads TGTGCCAGCAGCTTATCGGGAAGGACGGGGGTCCACGAGCAGTACTTC. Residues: CASSLSGRTGVHEQYF.

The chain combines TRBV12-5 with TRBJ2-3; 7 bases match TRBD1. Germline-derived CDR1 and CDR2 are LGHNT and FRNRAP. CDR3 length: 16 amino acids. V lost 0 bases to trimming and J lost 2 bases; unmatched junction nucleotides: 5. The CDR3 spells CASGLVLRGPTDTQYF. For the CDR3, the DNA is TGTGCTAGTGGTTTGGTACTGAGGGGGCCCACAGATACGCAGTATTTT.

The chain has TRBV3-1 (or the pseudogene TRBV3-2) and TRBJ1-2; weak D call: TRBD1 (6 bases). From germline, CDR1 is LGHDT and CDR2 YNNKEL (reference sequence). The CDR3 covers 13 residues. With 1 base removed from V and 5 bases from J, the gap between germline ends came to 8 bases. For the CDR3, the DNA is TGTGCCAGCAGCCAAGCAGGGGATTATGGCTACACCTTC. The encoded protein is CASSQAGDYGYTF.